What follows describes a single T cell receptor (beta chain). Its target is unknown. This PCR relied on a set of 60 Vbeta primers and 13 Jbeta primers. Only in-frame clones appear in the TCRdb table, and some are missing; sequencing was by immunoSEQ multiplex PCR. The sample spans around 100,000 clones; the ten largest clones claim less than 4.5%. The CDR3 loop spans 14 amino acids. The ends were cut back, 3 bases at V and 1 base at J, with 9 bases in the middle. The V gene's germline CDR1 is SEHNR and CDR2 FQNEAQ (reference sequence). The data derive from a study of cytomegalovirus exposure and HLA in healthy donors. Study as a whole: In an early release, HLA-typed donors contributed about 80 million unique TCR sequences. Whole-study findings and limits: In vitro confirmation showed a few CMV-associated chains to be CMV antigen specific. Published work reported that the classifier diagnosed cytomegalovirus status with high specificity and sensitivity.

These donors, healthy bone marrow donors, were studied. This receptor was identified in a man aged 25 to 40 in good health and CMV-seronegative. The sample taken for sequencing was PBMCs. The chain combines TRBV7-9 with TRBJ1-1, with D hard to call. As DNA, the CDR3 is TGTGCCAGCAGCTTCGGGGAACCGAACACTGAAGCTTTCTTT. This encodes CASSFGEPNTEAFF.